What follows are 27 T cell receptor beta chains derived from one specimen sequenced in a study of cytomegalovirus exposure and HLA in healthy donors. Vbeta (60) and Jbeta (13) primers were used in the PCR. Generated by immunoSEQ multiplex PCR, the TCRdb table keeps only in-frame clones and is missing some. This sample has 75,000 to 100,000 clones, with about four fifths found just once. The sequenced sample consisted of PBMCs. These receptors all stem from a man aged 18 to 30 in good health and CMV-seropositive.

The gene calls are TRBV28 and TRBJ2-3; TRBD1 is a possible D gene (6 bases). The germline V gene has CDR1 MDHEN and CDR2 SYDVKM. The V end lost 3 bases, the J end lost 6 bases, and 10 bases lay between the germline ends. This CDR3 has 13 residues. The CDR3 is CASSLGAGDTQYF. The DNA of the CDR3 is TGTGCCAGCAGTTTGGGGGCAGGGGATACGCAGTATTTT. Looking up the rest from reference TRBV28 and TRBJ2-3 gives the full variable domain: DVKVTQSSRYLVKRTGEKVFLECVQDMDHENMFWYRQDPGLGLRLIYFSYDVKMKEKGDIPEGYSVSREKKERFSLILESASTNQTSMYLCASSLGAGDTQYFGPGTRLTVL.

The gene calls are TRBV7-6 and TRBJ2-7; TRBD1 aligns across 7 bases. Trimming took 2 bases from V and 2 from J; bases not matched to a gene: 9. The CDR3 length is 16 residues. Germline V gene data show CDR1 as SGHVS and CDR2 as FNYEAQ. The CDR3 spells CASSLNGWGQPYEQYF. CDR3 nucleotide sequence: TGTGCCAGCAGCTTAAATGGTTGGGGACAGCCCTACGAGCAGTACTTC.

V gene TRBV10-3 combines with J gene TRBJ2-7, with D tentatively TRBD1 (5 bases). There are 13 residues in the CDR3. The germline V and J ends were trimmed by 8 bases and 2 bases, with 13 bases remaining between them. The V gene's germline CDR1 is ENHRY and CDR2 SYGVKD. CDR3 loop: CAIREDKTYEQYF. The CDR3 DNA sequence: TGTGCCATCCGAGAGGACAAGACCTACGAGCAGTACTTC.

The sample holds one count of this clone. V usage is TRBV19 and J usage is TRBJ2-7; 10 positions agree with TRBD1. V was pared by 9 bases and J by 6 bases, with 14 bases of the junction left unmatched. CDR1 LNHDA and CDR2 SQIVND come from the germline V gene (reference sequence). The CDR3 runs 15 residues. The CDR3: CASASHRQGASEQYF. CDR3 nucleotide sequence: TGTGCCAGCGCCTCCCATAGACAGGGGGCCTCCGAGCAGTACTTC.

This chain joins TRBV5-1 and TRBJ2-1; D is unclear. V was trimmed by 0 bases and J by 7 bases, leaving 17 bases between them. This CDR3 is 16 amino acids long. CDR1 is SGHRS and CDR2 is YFSETQ in the germline V gene. The CDR3 region is CASSLAFYGTRNEQFF. The CDR3, as DNA: TGCGCCAGCAGCTTGGCGTTTTACGGAACGAGGAATGAGCAGTTCTTC.

V is TRBV19 and J is TRBJ1-2; D is ambiguous. Trimming left V 11 bases short and J 1 base short, with 8 bases between. CDR1 is LNHDA, CDR2 SQIVND, per germline (reference sequence). CDR3 size: 11 residues. In DNA, the CDR3 is TGTGCCTCTTCCCTTAACTATGGCTACACCTTC. Its protein is CASSLNYGYTF.

The V and J genes are TRBV6-6 and TRBJ2-5; possible D gene TRBD2, 6 bases. The CDR3 covers 12 residues. Germline V gives CDR1 MNHNY, CDR2 SVGAGI (reference sequence). V lost 6 bases to trimming and J lost 4 bases, with 9 bases between them. The DNA of the CDR3 is TGTGCCAGCAGGATTAGCGGAGAGACCCAGTACTTC. Its translation is CASRISGETQYF.

This clone has just a few counts. The rearrangement links TRBV28 to TRBJ2-7; the match to TRBD2 covers 9 bases. Germline-derived CDR1 and CDR2 are MDHEN and SYDVKM. V trimming: 3 bases; J trimming: 4 bases; junction bases outside the gene matches: 4. CDR3 length equals 14 residues. CDR3 protein: CASSLSSGAYEQYF. For the CDR3, the DNA is TGTGCCAGCAGTTTGTCTAGCGGGGCTTACGAGCAGTACTTC.

The V gene is TRBV27, the J gene TRBJ2-7; TRBD2 might be the D (7 bases). Trimming left V 2 bases short and J 3 bases short, with 11 bases between. The CDR3 is 14 residues long. Per the germline V gene, CDR1 is MNHEY and CDR2 is SMNVEV (reference sequence). The CDR3 loop is CASSLRGTIYEQYF. The CDR3 region has the DNA TGTGCCAGCAGTTTAAGGGGGACTATCTACGAGCAGTACTTC.

This sequence joins TRBV13 and TRBJ1-6; 8 bases fit TRBD1. Germline lookup yields CDR1 PRHDT and CDR2 FYEKMQ (reference sequence). The CDR3 runs 20 residues. Trimming at V came to 5 bases and at J to 2 bases, leaving 17 bases not matched to a gene. In DNA, the CDR3 is TGTGCCAGCAGCATAACAAGGGGACAGGTCCACTTGACCTATAATTCACCCCTCCACTTT. Protein product: CASSITRGQVHLTYNSPLHF.

This clone was found a few times. The rearrangement uses TRBV19 and TRBJ2-3, with 11 bases lining up with TRBD2. The CDR3 has 15 amino acids. Germline CDR1 is LNHDA and CDR2 is SQIVND (reference sequence). V dropped 4 bases and J dropped 2; count of bases not matched to a gene: 2. CDR3 sequence: CASSTSGGSTDTQYF. As DNA, the CDR3 is TGTGCCAGTAGTACTAGCGGGGGGTCCACAGATACGCAGTATTTT.

The chain uses TRBV27 and TRBJ1-1, with unresolved D. V lost 7 bases to trimming and J lost 1 base, with 10 bases between them. This CDR3 spans 13 amino acids. The germline CDR1 and CDR2 sequences are MNHEY and SMNVEV (reference sequence). The CDR3 reads CASTRGKNTEAFF. CDR3 nucleotide sequence: TGTGCCAGCACTAGAGGGAAGAACACTGAAGCTTTCTTT.

The chain combines TRBV6-5 with TRBJ1-1; 8 bases line up with TRBD1. The CDR3 consists of 16 residues. Trimming removed 4 bases from V and 4 bases from J; junction bases left unmatched: 11. Germline V gene lookup returns CDR1 MNHEY and CDR2 SVGAGI. The CDR3 DNA sequence: TGTGCCAGCAGTTTCCTACGGGGACAGGTAGGCACTGAAGCTTTCTTT. It is translated as CASSFLRGQVGTEAFF.

This chain joins TRBV27 and TRBJ2-3; 7 positions match TRBD1. V lost 3 bases to trimming and J lost 10 bases; unmatched junction nucleotides: 4. Per germline, CDR1 MNHEY and CDR2 SMNVEV (reference sequence). CDR3 length: 12 amino acids. The CDR3 coding sequence is TGTGCCAGCAGTTTTTTGAGGGGGCCGCAGTATTTT. Translation gives CASSFLRGPQYF.

The rearrangement links TRBV7-2 to TRBJ2-3, with TRBD2 matching over 9 bases. The length of the CDR3 is 15 residues. The V gene's germline CDR1 is SGHTA and CDR2 FQGNSA. V trimming: 3 bases; J trimming: 7 bases; junction bases outside the gene matches: 8. The CDR3 loop is CASSLAGGLGNTQYF. In DNA form, the CDR3 reads TGTGCCAGCAGCTTGGCGGGGGGGCTGGGGAATACGCAGTATTTT.

The rearrangement uses TRBV19 and TRBJ1-6; D is possibly TRBD1 (5 bases). The CDR3 spans 15 residues. The germline V gene encodes CDR1 LNHDA and CDR2 SQIVND (reference sequence). V shed 6 bases and J shed 13 bases, with 22 bases lying between them. CDR3 protein: CASSRDRDSRWPLHF. The CDR3 DNA reads as TGTGCCAGTAGCCGCGATCGAGACAGTCGATGGCCCCTCCACTTT. Complete variable domain (other parts from reference TRBV19 and TRBJ1-6): DGGITQSPKYLFRKEGQNVTLSCEQNLNHDAMYWYRQDPGQGLRLIYYSQIVNDFQKGDIAEGYSVSREKKESFPLTVTSAQKNPTAFYLCASSRDRDSRWPLHFGNGTRLTVT.

The chain carries TRBV6-6 and TRBJ2-5; 11 positions agree with TRBD1. J was trimmed by 4 bases and V by 8 bases; bases with no gene match: 6. This CDR3 is 14 amino acids long. From germline, CDR1 is MNHNY and CDR2 SVGAGI (reference sequence). The CDR3 DNA follows: TGTGCCAGCGGGGACAGGGGGTTCGGAGAGACCCAGTACTTC. Amino acid sequence: CASGDRGFGETQYF.

This clone has a single count. The rearrangement uses TRBV9 and TRBJ1-3; possible D gene TRBD1, 5 bases. There are 17 residues in the CDR3. Germline V lookup: CDR1 SGDLS, CDR2 YYNGEE. V shed 0 bases and J shed 0 bases, with 13 bases lying between them. Here the CDR3 reads CASSVAAQGISGNTIYF. The CDR3 DNA reads as TGTGCCAGCAGCGTAGCAGCGCAGGGAATCTCTGGAAACACCATATATTTT.

A few counts support this clone. The J gene is TRBJ1-5, the V gene TRBV28; a weak D match, TRBD1 (5 bases). The CDR3 has 14 residues. The V gene lost 8 bases and the J gene lost 4 bases, with 15 bases spanning the gap. Germline V CDR1 and CDR2: MDHEN, SYDVKM. The CDR3 nucleotides read TGTGCCAGCGCGCCTGGGGGGACGAATCAGCCCCAGCATTTT. Translated, it gives CASAPGGTNQPQHF.

The chain is built from TRBV4-1 and TRBJ2-7; 7 bases match TRBD2. Germline CDR1 is MGHRA and CDR2 is YSYEKL. V was clipped by 0 bases and J by 1 base; unmatched bases: 9. CDR3 size: 17 residues. The CDR3 nucleotides read TGCGCCAGCAGCCAAGATTGGGGCGGGGGTTGGTCCTACGAGCAGTACTTC. It translates to CASSQDWGGGWSYEQYF.

The chain combines TRBV28 with TRBJ1-1, with D possibly TRBD1 on 6 matching bases. The CDR3 covers 14 residues. V lost 4 bases to trimming and J lost 8 bases, with 17 bases between them. The germline CDR1 and CDR2 sequences are MDHEN and SYDVKM. CDR3 nucleotides: TGTGCCAGCAGTTCCCACCATCAGGGGCTAGAAGCTTTCTTT. Translating it yields CASSSHHQGLEAFF. Full variable domain (outside the CDR3, taken from reference TRBV28 and TRBJ1-1): DVKVTQSSRYLVKRTGEKVFLECVQDMDHENMFWYRQDPGLGLRLIYFSYDVKMKEKGDIPEGYSVSREKKERFSLILESASTNQTSMYLCASSSHHQGLEAFFGQGTRLTVV.

This clone was seen more than once but under ten times. This chain joins TRBV6-5 and TRBJ1-2, with D maybe TRBD1 (5 bases). CDR1 and CDR2 (germline): MNHEY, SVGAGI. V was shortened by 0 bases and J by 6 bases, with 11 bases between the two germline ends. The CDR3 runs 14 residues. The CDR3 spells CASSYSTRVDGYTF. CDR3 sequence (DNA): TGTGCCAGCAGTTACTCGACCAGGGTGGATGGCTACACCTTC.

V gene TRBV19 combines with J gene TRBJ1-1; D gene uncertain. The CDR3 has 13 amino acids. The germline V gene encodes CDR1 LNHDA and CDR2 SQIVND (reference sequence). Trimming cost V 4 bases and J 2 bases, with 8 bases left between them. The DNA for the CDR3 is TGTGCCAGTAGTACTCTCCTAAACACTGAAGCTTTCTTT. Protein sequence: CASSTLLNTEAFF.

The chain joins TRBV27 to TRBJ2-3, with a possible D match to TRBD1 (6 bases). Trimming took 1 base from V and 6 from J, leaving 11 bases between them. CDR1 is MNHEY, CDR2 SMNVEV, per germline (reference sequence). The CDR3 totals 14 residues. The CDR3 here is CASSLLQGGDTQYF. Here the CDR3 DNA reads TGTGCCAGCAGTTTATTACAGGGTGGCGATACGCAGTATTTT.

In this sample, this clone turned up a few times. The rearrangement links TRBV10-3 to TRBJ1-1; TRBD1 matches at 9 bases. V gave up 4 bases and J gave up 1 base; unmatched junction bases: 4. The CDR3 sequence is 15 residues long. The germline V gene has CDR1 ENHRY and CDR2 SYGVKD. The CDR3 reads CAISGDRAPNTEAFF. The CDR3 DNA reads as TGTGCCATCAGTGGGGACAGGGCTCCGAACACTGAAGCTTTCTTT.

The chain couples TRBV6-1 to TRBJ2-7, with 9 bases fitting TRBD2. V shed 4 bases, J shed 6 bases, and the junction held 10 bases outside the gene matches. The CDR3 sequence is 15 residues long. Germline CDR1 MNHNS, CDR2 SASEGT. CDR3 sequence: CASSAPGGGAFEQYF. The CDR3 nucleotides read TGTGCCAGCAGTGCGCCGGGCGGGGGGGCATTCGAGCAGTACTTC.

This sequence joins TRBV28 and TRBJ1-3; a weak D match, TRBD1 (6 bases). Between the trimmed V and J ends, which lost 7 bases and 4 bases, there was a span of 8 bases. CDR1 MDHEN and CDR2 SYDVKM come from the germline V gene. CDR3 length: 12 residues. CDR3 region: CASNTGGNTIYF. CDR3 nucleotide sequence: TGTGCCAGCAATACAGGGGGAAACACCATATATTTT.